This TCR beta chain came from a study of spatial heterogeneity in lung cancer. About the research overall: Alpha-chain detections were consistently fewer than beta-chain detections among the sequences. Study-level points and caveats: There were more appearances of ubiquitous expanded tumor TCRs in blood at resection than at follow-up.

V was pared by 2 bases and J by 6 bases, with 11 bases between. Germline CDR1 reads SEHNR; CDR2 reads FQNEAQ (reference sequence). This CDR3 has 14 residues. To note about this clonotype: The antigen remains unidentified.

Each TCR cDNA molecule bore a unique molecular identifier. One entry per CDR3 protein, called by TCRdb with MiXCR from the 5' RACE reads. The sample has approximately 82,000 distinct CDR3 sequences, over 10% seen once. The time point denotes: sample taken at primary tumor resection. Whole RNA, isolated from tumor, nontumor lung or frozen PBMC, was sequenced without prior sorting. This clonotype was obtained from a male donor with early-stage non-small cell lung cancer. Sequences were derived from PBMCs, sampled at surgery. J is TRBJ2-1 and V is TRBV7-9; D call uncertain. CDR3 bases: TGTGCCAGCAGCTTAACAATGGGGTCCAATGAGCAGTTCTTC. It encodes CASSLTMGSNEQFF.